This T cell receptor beta chain derives from a study of Tregs in tolerant kidney transplant recipients. The method was immunoSEQ multiplex PCR; TCRdb's version includes in-frame clones alone and lacks a portion of them. The top ten hold 15% to 19% of the sample, which has 45,000 or so clones, approximately 90% seen once. For this clone: The target antigen is unknown.

Related graft donors supplied nonmyeloablative bone marrow transplants, and mixed chimerism was transient. Unstimulated regulatory T cells (CD4+CD25+CD127-), CD4+CD25- non-regulatory cells, CD4 and CD8 cells were FACS-sorted from thawed PBMCs. Study results and caveats: For some patients, primers changed over time, blocking nucleotide-level comparison. Biological reproducibility was not directly addressed in this study. Tolerant patients' donor-specific Tregs expanded beyond overall Tregs, suggesting antigen-driven growth.

The junction had 12 bases not matched to a gene; V was cut back by 7 bases and J by 13 bases. The CDR3 is 14 residues long. Germline assignment: CDR1 MNHNS and CDR2 SASEGT. This rearrangement joins TRBV6-1 to TRBJ1-6, with 8 bases matching TRBD1. The TCR was taken from a human patient who received a combined kidney and bone marrow transplant. Some T cells here may be from the graft donor. Sequenced here: CD8+ T cells from blood (PBMCs), sampled 12 months after the transplant. For the CDR3, the DNA is TGTGCCAGCACCAGGACAGGGAAAAAGTACCCCCTCCACTTT. Translated, it gives CASTRTGKKYPLHF.